This TCR beta chain derives from a study of blood T cell repertoires in COVID-19 (TCRdb year 2020). Regarding the research as a whole: Collaborator samples came from the United States, Italy and Spain and covered acute and convalescent phases of COVID-19. Where HLA class I and class II types were available, the types were taken from metadata supplied by the sample provider, not from assay-based typing. A de-identified subject ID, COVID-19 status, age in years and sex were almost always included in the sample metadata. Samples were obtained from the ongoing ImmuneRACE study (first 160 participants) and from some 1,200 subjects provided by 6 global collaborators. The dataset comprised deeply sampled blood TCRbeta repertoires from subjects exposed to, actively infected with, or recovered from COVID-19. The repertoires were released in a freely available public database meant as a resource for research on the immune response to SARS-CoV-2. The prospective study material was composed of cDNA or gDNA derived from T cells, B-cell-depleted T cells, or PBMCs. Paper-wide results and their limitations: Clinical and demographic metadata were provided uncurated, with the amount varying by source and participant.

Details on this clone: The antigen it binds to is not known. Base qualities are missing; no much larger clone stands one base away.

Each collaborating institution followed its own protocols to collect whole blood in K2EDTA tubes. For TCRbeta analysis, collaborators shipped samples as frozen whole blood, isolated PBMCs, or DNA extracted from either of those sample types. The immunoSEQ Assay, a bias-controlled multiplex PCR, was used to amplify TCRbeta CDR3 regions from genomic DNA. Regarding the original processing steps: Within the assay, amplification of reference gene primers was used to estimate how many nucleated cells each sample contained. To quantify the absolute abundance of each unique TCRbeta CDR3 rearrangement, sequence reads were collapsed and filtered. Productive Simpson clonality was computed per sample as the square root of Simpson's diversity index over productive rearrangements. TCRdb limited this immuneACCESS table to in-frame rearrangements with V and J called. A share of clones is missing; checked studies link under half to unresolved V genes, and the rest is unexplained. The V and J calls and clone size are taken from that table; D and trimming were inferred from the DNA. This sample comprises roughly 180,000 clones, about 80% of them detected only once. 8.5% to 10% of the sample is held by the ten biggest clonotypes.

Per the germline V gene, ENHRY is the CDR1 and SYGVKD is the CDR2. The CDR3, from cysteine to phenylalanine, totals 13 residues. The only DNA kept is the CDR3, 39 bases in frame from the first base. Trimmed from V: 6 bases; trimmed from J: 7 bases; junction bases lacking a gene match: 7. Sequenced material: peripheral blood. The rearrangement joined TRBV10-3 to TRBJ1-2, with 8 bases matching TRBD1. The sequence was collected from a woman in her forties or fifties with active or convalescent COVID-19. The CDR3 loop reads CAISLDRGSGYTF. In nucleotides, the sequence is TGTGCCATCAGCCTCGACAGGGGAAGTGGCTACACCTTC.